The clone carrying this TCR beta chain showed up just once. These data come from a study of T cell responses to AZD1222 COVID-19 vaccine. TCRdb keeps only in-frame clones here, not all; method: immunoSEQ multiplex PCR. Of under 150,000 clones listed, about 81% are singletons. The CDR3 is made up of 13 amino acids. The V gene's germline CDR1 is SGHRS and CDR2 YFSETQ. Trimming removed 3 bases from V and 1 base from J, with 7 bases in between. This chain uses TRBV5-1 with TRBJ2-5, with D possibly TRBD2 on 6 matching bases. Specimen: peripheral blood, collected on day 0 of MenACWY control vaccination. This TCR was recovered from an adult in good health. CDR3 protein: CASSSGGQETQYF. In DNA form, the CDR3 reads TGCGCCAGCAGCTCCGGGGGCCAAGAGACCCAGTACTTC.